This passage covers 3 T cell receptor beta chains from one sample sequenced in a study of T cell changes during pregnancy in multiple sclerosis. Sequenced by immunoSEQ multiplex PCR; TCRdb stores in-frame clones only, minus some. The repertoire holds about 57,000 clones, with around 90% as singletons. Here the sequenced sample was CD4+ T cells from peripheral blood mononuclear cells, taken before pregnancy. These receptor sequences come from a female donor with multiple sclerosis, enrolled in a pregnancy study.

The chain employs TRBV2 and TRBJ2-7; maybe TRBD1 (5 bases). The ends were cut back, 8 bases at V and 2 bases at J, with 7 bases in the middle. Germline V gives CDR1 SNHLY, CDR2 FYNNEI. The length of the CDR3 is 11 residues. CDR3 in amino acids: CASDRAYEQYF. Here the CDR3 DNA reads TGTGCCAGCGACAGAGCCTACGAGCAGTACTTC. Supplemented by reference TRBV2 and TRBJ2-7, the full variable domain reads EPEVTQTPSHQVTQMGQEVILRCVPISNHLYFYWYRQILGQKVEFLVSFYNNEISEKSEIFDDQFSVERPDGSNFTLKIRSTKLEDSAMYFCASDRAYEQYFGPGTRLTVT.

The chain uses TRBV2 and TRBJ1-2; no firm D call. Between the trimmed V and J ends, which lost 4 bases and 8 bases, there was a span of 8 bases. There are 11 residues in the CDR3. Germline loops: CDR1 SNHLY, CDR2 FYNNEI. The CDR3 sequence: CASSVARGYTF. The CDR3, as DNA: TGTGCCAGCAGTGTGGCCAGGGGCTACACCTTC.

This chain joins TRBV7-9 and TRBJ1-2; D may be TRBD1 (5 bases). The V and J ends lost 1 base and 4 bases respectively, with 10 bases between them. From germline, CDR1 is SEHNR and CDR2 FQNEAQ (reference sequence). The CDR3 length is 14 residues. The CDR3 sequence is CASSLDRLGYGYTF. CDR3 in DNA: TGTGCCAGCAGCTTAGACAGGTTGGGCTATGGCTACACCTTC.